These 3 T cell receptor beta chains came from one sample sequenced in a study of T cells in Graves' hyperthyroidism and ophthalmopathy. Authors of the study amplified TCR beta CDR3 regions from RNA transcripts. HTBI primers drove first-round RT-PCR of the TCR CDR3. TCRdb reanalysed the multiplex PCR reads using MiXCR and keeps one entry per CDR3 protein. Found here are approximately 530,000 distinct CDR3 sequences, about a sixth of them singletons; the top ten hold roughly 18%. Sample: blood. The receptors were gathered from a woman under 30 with Graves' hyperthyroidism.

This clonotype was detected only a few times. V and J are TRBV6-1 and TRBJ1-5, with a possible D match to TRBD1 (5 bases). The V end was cut by 8 bases, the J end by 3 bases, with 8 bases between. CDR3 length: 12 residues. Germline V lookup: CDR1 MNHNS, CDR2 SASEGT. The CDR3 sequence is CASWDPNQPQHF. Written as DNA, the CDR3 is TGTGCCAGCTGGGACCCCAATCAGCCCCAGCATTTT.

The V call is TRBV4-3, the J call TRBJ1-3; no definite D call. The germline V and J ends were trimmed by 0 bases and 4 bases, with 7 bases remaining between them. The CDR3 covers 14 residues. The germline CDR1 and CDR2 sequences are LGHNA and YSLEER. CDR3 nucleotide sequence: TGCGCCAGCAGCCAAGATAAGACAGGAAACACCATATATTTT. It codes for CASSQDKTGNTIYF.

The gene calls are TRBV3-1 and TRBJ2-7; 8 positions agree with TRBD2. The CDR3 consists of 16 residues. Germline V gives CDR1 LGHDT, CDR2 YNNKEL (reference sequence). V shed 1 base and J 2 bases; nucleotides not matched to a gene: 7. The CDR3 DNA follows: TGTGCCAGCAGCCAAGGGACTAGCCGAAACCCCTACGAGCAGTACTTC. Its translation: CASSQGTSRNPYEQYF.